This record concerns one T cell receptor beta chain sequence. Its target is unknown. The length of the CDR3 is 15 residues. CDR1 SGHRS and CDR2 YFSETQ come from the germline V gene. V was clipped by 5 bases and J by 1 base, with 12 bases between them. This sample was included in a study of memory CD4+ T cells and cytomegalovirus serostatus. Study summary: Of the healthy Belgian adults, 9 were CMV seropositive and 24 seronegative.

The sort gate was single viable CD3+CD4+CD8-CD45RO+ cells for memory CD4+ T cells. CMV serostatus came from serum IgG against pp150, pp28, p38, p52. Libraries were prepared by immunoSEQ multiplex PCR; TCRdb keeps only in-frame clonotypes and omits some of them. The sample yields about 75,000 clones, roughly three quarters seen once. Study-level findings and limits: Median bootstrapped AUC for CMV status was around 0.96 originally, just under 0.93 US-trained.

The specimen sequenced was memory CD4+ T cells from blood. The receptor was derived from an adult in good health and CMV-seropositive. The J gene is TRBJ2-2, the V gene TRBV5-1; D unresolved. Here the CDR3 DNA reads TGCGCCAGCAGAGCAGACATAGGGAACACCGGGGAGCTGTTTTTT. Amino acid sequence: CASRADIGNTGELFF.